The 20 T cell receptor beta chains given below trace back to one sample, sequenced in a study of shared clonotypes between healthy human individuals (dated by TCRdb to 2020 to 2022). The library relied on the immunoSEQ multiplex PCR assay. Held by TCRdb, this immuneACCESS table contains in-frame sequences only and omits some clones. Under half of the omission traces to an unresolved V gene where checked; the cause of the rest is unknown. The sample table lists a few million clones, approximately 93% of them with a count of one. The leading ten clones occupy roughly 0.36% of the sample. The sequenced sample was naive CD4+ T cells from PBMCs. Interpreted using the paper, the cell subset or site label stands for: CD45RA+ positively selected. The receptors derive from a man between 18 and 29 years old in good health. Some clones in this sample may be carry-over from other donors' samples.

This sequence joins TRBV6-1 and TRBJ2-2; D gene unclear. Germline CDR1 and CDR2: MNHNS and SASEGT. The CDR3 consists of 13 residues. Trimming took off 7 bases at V and 5 bases at J, with 11 bases between the two ends. CDR3 coding DNA: TGTGCCAGCACGTTCTCCTTGACCGGGGAGCTGTTTTTT. Translation gives CASTFSLTGELFF.

The chain is built from TRBV11-2 and TRBJ2-7; TRBD1 matches at 9 bases. Germline CDR1 is SGHAT and CDR2 is FQNNGV. This CDR3 is 15 amino acids long. V was clipped by 2 bases and J by 5 bases; unmatched bases: 7. In nucleotides, the CDR3 is TGTGCCAGCAGCTTAACTACAGGGGGCAACAACGAGCAGTACTTC. This codes for CASSLTTGGNNEQYF.

The chain employs TRBV18 and TRBJ2-7; 7 nucleotides line up with TRBD1. V lost 4 bases to trimming and J lost 2 bases; unmatched junction nucleotides: 8. The CDR3 consists of 15 residues. CDR1 is KGHSH, CDR2 LQKENI, per germline. The CDR3 region has the DNA TGTGCCAGCTCACTAACGGGACAGACCACCTACGAGCAGTACTTC. Translation: CASSLTGQTTYEQYF.

The chain has TRBV6-5 and TRBJ2-7, with D possibly TRBD1 on 6 matching bases. Trimming took off 2 bases at V and 6 bases at J, with 17 bases between the two ends. Per germline, CDR1 MNHEY and CDR2 SVGAGI. The CDR3 has 15 residues. In DNA, the CDR3 is TGTGCCAGCAGTTACCGAGGACAGAATTTTTTCGAGCAGTACTTC. It yields the protein CASSYRGQNFFEQYF.

The V gene is TRBV19, the J gene TRBJ1-1; D remains unclear. Trimming removed 7 bases from V and 5 bases from J, with 17 bases in between. Germline V gene lookup returns CDR1 LNHDA and CDR2 SQIVND (reference sequence). This CDR3 contains 14 residues. This CDR3 reads CASTNWEGLTEAFF. The CDR3 nucleotides read TGTGCCAGTACCAACTGGGAAGGGTTGACTGAAGCTTTCTTT.

The J gene is TRBJ2-7, the V gene TRBV28; 9 bases are a match to TRBD2. Germline V lookup: CDR1 MDHEN, CDR2 SYDVKM. J was trimmed by 5 bases and V by 7 bases; bases with no gene match: 9. The CDR3 consists of 14 residues. The CDR3, as DNA: TGTGCCAGCAAGGGAGCGGGAGGAAGCCACGAGCAGTACTTC. Its protein product is CASKGAGGSHEQYF.

In DNA, the CDR3 is TGTGCCAGCAGCTCCTCCAATACCCTTGGAAACACCATATATTTT. Its translation: CASSSSNTLGNTIYF. The rearrangement uses TRBV7-2 and TRBJ1-3; D not certain. The CDR3 extends over 15 amino acids. Germline CDR1 SGHTA, CDR2 FQGNSA. V lost 4 bases to trimming and J lost 3 bases, with 13 bases between them.

This clone showed up just once. V is TRBV14 and J is TRBJ2-2, with D perhaps assigned TRBD1 or TRBD2 (5 bases each). CDR1 is SGHDN, CDR2 FVKESK, per germline. The length of the CDR3 is 17 residues. Trimming cost V 0 bases and J 2 bases, with 13 bases left between them. CDR3 protein: CASSQDRGAHNTGELFF. CDR3 nucleotides: TGTGCCAGCAGCCAAGATCGAGGGGCCCACAACACCGGGGAGCTGTTTTTT.

The chain recombines TRBV14 with TRBJ2-1; D remains unclear. CDR3 length: 13 amino acids. From germline, CDR1 is SGHDN and CDR2 FVKESK. The V end lost 0 bases, the J end lost 10 bases, and 10 bases lay between the germline ends. This CDR3 reads CASSQDRRREQFF. In nucleotides, the CDR3 is TGTGCCAGCAGCCAAGATAGGCGACGGGAGCAGTTCTTC.

This clone was observed a few times. V usage is TRBV30 and J usage is TRBJ1-5; 10 bases match TRBD1. Germline trimming cut 2 bases from V and 7 bases from J; bases unmatched to any gene: 8. The CDR3 is 15 amino acids. Germline lookup yields CDR1 GTSNPN and CDR2 SVGIG (reference sequence). CDR3: CAWSLGTGVYQPQHF. CDR3 DNA: TGTGCCTGGAGTCTAGGGACAGGGGTTTACCAGCCCCAGCATTTT. Complete variable domain (other parts from reference TRBV30 and TRBJ1-5): SQTIHQWPATLVQPVGSPLSLECTVEGTSNPNLYWYRQAAGRGLQLLFYSVGIGQISSEVPQNLSASRPQDRQFILSSKKLLLSDSGFYLCAWSLGTGVYQPQHFGDGTRLSIL.

The J gene is TRBJ2-1, the V gene TRBV5-1; D is ambiguous. The germline V and J ends were trimmed by 0 bases and 10 bases, with 17 bases remaining between them. Per germline, CDR1 SGHRS and CDR2 YFSETQ. The CDR3 extends over 15 amino acids. The chain's CDR3 is CASSLAVAALEEQFF. The CDR3 nucleotides read TGCGCCAGCAGCTTGGCCGTTGCAGCTTTGGAGGAGCAGTTCTTC.

The rearrangement links TRBV21-1 to TRBJ1-3; TRBD1 was called by the table and not checked on the DNA. TRBV21-1 counts as a pseudogene. The CDR3 is made up of 17 amino acids. In nucleotides, the CDR3 is TGTGCCAGCAGCAAAGCGGTATTACAGGGGGTGTCGGACACCATATATTTT. It translates to CASSKAVLQGVSDTIYF.

The chain is built from TRBV9 and TRBJ1-2; D not certain. Germline-derived CDR1 and CDR2 are SGDLS and YYNGEE. This CDR3 spans 13 amino acids. V was trimmed by 5 bases and J by 1 base, leaving 9 bases between them. The chain's CDR3 is CASRATHNYGYTF. The CDR3 nucleotides read TGTGCCAGCAGGGCCACCCATAACTATGGCTACACCTTC.

For this clone: This specimen includes other DNA sequences encoding the same CDR3. The chain has TRBV28 and TRBJ2-7; TRBD1 matches at 8 bases. This CDR3 comprises 14 residues. The V gene's germline CDR1 is MDHEN and CDR2 SYDVKM. V was clipped by 2 bases and J by 3 bases; unmatched bases: 3. CDR3 sequence (DNA): TGTGCCAGCAGTTTAGCCGGACAGGGCTACGAGCAGTACTTC. It is translated as CASSLAGQGYEQYF.

The chain has TRBV7-2 and TRBJ1-2, with no clear D. The CDR3 covers 15 residues. CDR1 is SGHTA, CDR2 FQGNSA, per germline. The V and J ends lost 6 bases and 4 bases respectively, with 18 bases between them. The CDR3 DNA is TGTGCCAGCAGACTGGACGCGGGAAGTCGCTATGGCTACACCTTC. It codes for CASRLDAGSRYGYTF.

The chain carries TRBV29-1 and TRBJ2-3, with 7 bases identical to TRBD2. The germline CDR1 and CDR2 sequences are SQVTM and ANQGSEA. This CDR3 has 15 amino acids. After removal of 4 bases from V and 5 bases from J, the junction contained 12 bases not matched to a gene. The CDR3 region is CSVGGLRESEDTQYF. In DNA, the CDR3 is TGCAGCGTTGGGGGACTGCGGGAGTCGGAAGATACGCAGTATTTT.

This chain links TRBV19 with TRBJ2-1; D may be TRBD1 or TRBD2 (5 bases each). The CDR3 has 13 residues. With 6 bases removed from V and 6 bases from J, the gap between germline ends came to 12 bases. The germline CDR1 and CDR2 sequences are LNHDA and SQIVND (reference sequence). The chain's CDR3 is CASRSGTLNEQFF. For the CDR3, the DNA is TGTGCCAGTAGATCGGGGACCCTCAATGAGCAGTTCTTC. Based on the CDR3 plus reference TRBV19 and TRBJ2-1, the full variable domain is DGGITQSPKYLFRKEGQNVTLSCEQNLNHDAMYWYRQDPGQGLRLIYYSQIVNDFQKGDIAEGYSVSREKKESFPLTVTSAQKNPTAFYLCASRSGTLNEQFFGPGTRLTVL.

This clone was counted once. CDR3 bases: TGTGCCAGCAGCGCTAAGCGGATCAGCACAGATACGCAGTATTTT. Protein sequence: CASSAKRISTDTQYF. The chain employs TRBV11-2 and TRBJ2-3; D is possibly TRBD2 (5 bases). Germline CDR1 is SGHAT and CDR2 is FQNNGV. Trimming removed 5 bases at V and 0 bases at J, with 12 bases between. This CDR3 is built from 15 residues.

The gene calls are TRBV19 and TRBJ1-4, with TRBD1 identical over 7 bases. After removal of 4 bases from V and 7 bases from J, the junction contained 6 bases not matched to a gene. CDR3 size: 14 residues. CDR1 is LNHDA, CDR2 SQIVND, per germline (reference sequence). As DNA, the CDR3 is TGTGCCAGTAGTAAAGGGGGCGCGGGTGAAAAACTGTTTTTT. This encodes CASSKGGAGEKLFF.

V gene TRBV28 combines with J gene TRBJ2-3; D is possibly TRBD1 (5 bases). Germline V gene lookup returns CDR1 MDHEN and CDR2 SYDVKM. This CDR3 region has 14 residues. With 3 bases removed from V and 3 bases from J, the gap between germline ends came to 10 bases. CDR3 sequence: CASSLKGPTDTQYF. For the CDR3, the DNA is TGTGCCAGCAGTTTGAAGGGGCCAACAGATACGCAGTATTTT.